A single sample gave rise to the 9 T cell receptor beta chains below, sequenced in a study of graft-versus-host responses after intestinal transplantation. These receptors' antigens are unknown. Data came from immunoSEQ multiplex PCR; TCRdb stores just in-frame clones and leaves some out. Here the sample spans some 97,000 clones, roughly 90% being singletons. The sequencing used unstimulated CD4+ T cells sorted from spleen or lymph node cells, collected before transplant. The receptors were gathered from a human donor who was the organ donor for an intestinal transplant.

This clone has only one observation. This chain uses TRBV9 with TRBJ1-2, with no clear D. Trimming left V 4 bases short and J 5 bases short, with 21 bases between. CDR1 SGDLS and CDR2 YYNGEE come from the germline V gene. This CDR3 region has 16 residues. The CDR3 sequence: CASSINLSNRPYGYTF. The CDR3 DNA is TGTGCCAGCAGCATTAATCTCTCGAACCGACCGTATGGCTACACCTTC.

The CDR3 protein is CASSQGQGALVGELFF. The CDR3 region has the DNA TGTGCCAGCAGCCAGGGACAGGGGGCATTGGTCGGGGAGCTGTTTTTT. The chain couples TRBV7-6 to TRBJ2-2; 12 bases are a match to TRBD1. The germline V gene encodes CDR1 SGHVS and CDR2 FNYEAQ. Trimming removed 5 bases from V and 7 bases from J; junction bases left unmatched: 8. This CDR3 contains 16 residues. Drawing the rest from reference TRBV7-6 and TRBJ2-2, the complete variable domain is GAGVSQSPRYKVTKRGQDVALRCDPISGHVSLYWYRQALGQGPEFLTYFNYEAQQDKSGLPNDRFSAERPEGSISTLTIQRTEQRDSAMYRCASSQGQGALVGELFFGEGSRLTVL.

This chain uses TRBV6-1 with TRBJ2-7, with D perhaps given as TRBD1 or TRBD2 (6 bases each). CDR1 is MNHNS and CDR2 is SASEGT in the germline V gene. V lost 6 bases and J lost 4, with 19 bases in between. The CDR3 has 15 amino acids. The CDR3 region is CASSIEGGRGYEQYF. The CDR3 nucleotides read TGTGCCAGCAGCATAGAGGGGGGTAGAGGATACGAGCAGTACTTC.

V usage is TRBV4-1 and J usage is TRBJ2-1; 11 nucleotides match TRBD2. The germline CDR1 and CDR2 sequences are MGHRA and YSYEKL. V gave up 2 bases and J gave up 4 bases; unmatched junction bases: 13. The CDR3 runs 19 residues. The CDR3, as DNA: TGCGCCAGCAGCCAAAGTCTAACTAGCGGGGGCCCTCTTTACAATGAGCAGTTCTTC. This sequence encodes CASSQSLTSGGPLYNEQFF.

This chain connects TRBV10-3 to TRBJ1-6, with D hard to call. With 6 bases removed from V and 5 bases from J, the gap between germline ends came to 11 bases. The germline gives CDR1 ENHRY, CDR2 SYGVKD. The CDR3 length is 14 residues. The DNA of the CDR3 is TGTGCCATCAGGGCGGCCGGAAATAATTCACCCCTCCACTTT. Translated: CAIRAAGNNSPLHF.

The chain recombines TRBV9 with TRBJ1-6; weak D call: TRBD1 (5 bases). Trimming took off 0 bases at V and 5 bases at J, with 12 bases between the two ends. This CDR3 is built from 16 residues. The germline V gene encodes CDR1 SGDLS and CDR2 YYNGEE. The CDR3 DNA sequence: TGTGCCAGCAGCGTAGGAGGAGGGGCAGATAATTCACCCCTCCACTTT. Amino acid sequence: CASSVGGGADNSPLHF. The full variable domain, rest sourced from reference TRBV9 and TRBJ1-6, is DSGVTQTPKHLITATGQRVTLRCSPRSGDLSVYWYQQSLDQGLQFLIQYYNGEERAKGNILERFSAQQFPDLHSELNLSSLELGDSALYFCASSVGGGADNSPLHFGNGTRLTVT.

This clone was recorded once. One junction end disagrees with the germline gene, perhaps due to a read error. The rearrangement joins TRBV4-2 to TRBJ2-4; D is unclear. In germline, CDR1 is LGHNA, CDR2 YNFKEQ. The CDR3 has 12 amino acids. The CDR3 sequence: CASSQGREAPNF. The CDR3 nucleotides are TGTGCCAGCAGCCAAGGCCGTGAGGCCCCGAACTTC.

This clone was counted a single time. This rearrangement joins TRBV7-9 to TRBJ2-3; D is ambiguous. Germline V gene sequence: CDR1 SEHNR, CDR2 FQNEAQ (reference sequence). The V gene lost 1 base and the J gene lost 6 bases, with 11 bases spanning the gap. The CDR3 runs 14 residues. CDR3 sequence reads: CASSLDSTQDTQYF. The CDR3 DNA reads TGTGCCAGCAGCTTAGATAGCACACAGGATACGCAGTATTTT.

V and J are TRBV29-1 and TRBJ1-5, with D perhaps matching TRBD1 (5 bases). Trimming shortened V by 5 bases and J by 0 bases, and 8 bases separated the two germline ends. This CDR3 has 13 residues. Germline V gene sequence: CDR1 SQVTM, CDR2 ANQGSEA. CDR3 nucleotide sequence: TGCAGCGTTAACCAGGGTAGCAATCAGCCCCAGCATTTT. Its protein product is CSVNQGSNQPQHF.